This T cell receptor (beta chain) was found in a study of blood T cell repertoires in COVID-19. Study information: Samples came from the United States, Italy and Spain, spanning acute and convalescent COVID-19. T cells, B-cell-depleted T cells, or PBMCs supplied cDNA or gDNA.

Generated by immunoSEQ multiplex PCR, the TCRdb table keeps only in-frame clones and is missing some. The repertoire holds about 110,000 clones, with roughly 85% as singletons. The germline V gene encodes CDR1 MNHEY and CDR2 SVGEGT. The CDR3 contains 15 residues. V lost 4 bases and J 0 bases, leaving 13 bases between the germline ends. The clonotype originates from a human donor in a cohort sampled during active COVID-19. The rearrangement uses TRBV6-2 or TRBV6-3 and TRBJ2-7; D might be TRBD1 (6 bases). The specimen was peripheral blood. This CDR3 is CASSLDSRGSYEQYF. For the CDR3, the DNA is TGTGCCAGCAGTTTGGACAGTCGCGGCTCCTACGAGCAGTACTTC.